The 21 T cell receptor beta chains presented below share a single source sample, sequenced in a study of glioma-infiltrating T cells. The iRepertoire nested amplicon-rescue multiplex PCR amplified TCR alpha and beta CDR3s from RNA. TCRdb re-called the multiplex PCR reads through MiXCR, storing one row per CDR3 protein. This table has more than 100,000 distinct CDR3 sequences, 25% to 30% appearing once. Input material: glioma tissue, nonneoplastic brain tissue, or PBMCs (not recorded which). These receptors all stem from a human donor with low-grade glioma or glioblastoma, undergoing nonglioma brain surgery, or in good health (not recorded which).

With respect to this clonotype: A read error may be the cause here, since a much bigger clone is one base away. The chain has TRBV6-5 and TRBJ1-1, with D hard to call. The CDR3 runs to 15 residues. CDR1 and CDR2 from the germline V gene are MNHEY and SVGAGI. CDR3 residues: CASKISPRMNTETFF. In nucleotides, the CDR3 is TGTGCCAGCAAAATTTCCCCCCGTATGAACACTGAAACTTTCTTT.

The chain carries TRBV10-3 and TRBJ2-1; D unclear. Trimming removed 0 bases at V and 3 bases at J, with 12 bases between. Germline assignment: CDR1 ENHRY and CDR2 SYGVKD. The CDR3 is made up of 16 amino acids. The CDR3 protein is CAISESPVVGYNEQFF. CDR3 in DNA: TGTGCCATCAGTGAGTCTCCGGTCGTAGGCTACAATGAGCAGTTCTTC.

The rearrangement joins TRBV29-1 to TRBJ2-5; tentatively, D is TRBD1 or TRBD2 (6 bases each). Trimming shortened V by 3 bases and J by 4 bases, and 21 bases separated the two germline ends. The CDR3 has 16 residues. Germline V gene data show CDR1 as SQVTM and CDR2 as ANQGSEA. The CDR3: CSVEWGARGNPETQYF. CDR3 in DNA: TGCAGCGTTGAGTGGGGGGCAAGGGGAAATCCAGAGACCCAGTACTTC.

This clonotype was counted ten times or more. The V gene is TRBV7-3, the J gene TRBJ2-5; D might be TRBD2 (5 bases). CDR1 is SGHTA and CDR2 is FQGTGA in the germline V gene. CDR3 length: 16 residues. Trimming shortened V by 1 base and J by 4 bases, and 16 bases separated the two germline ends. The CDR3 region is CASSLNGPQSGETQYF. The DNA of the CDR3 is TGTGCCAGCAGCTTAAACGGGCCCCAAAGCGGAGAGACCCAGTACTTC.

The sample holds many counts of this clonotype. V usage is TRBV7-2 and J usage is TRBJ2-1; D possibly uses TRBD1 or TRBD2 (5 bases each). The length of the CDR3 is 15 residues. Germline CDR1 reads SGHTA; CDR2 reads FQGNSA. V lost 5 bases and J 9 bases, leaving 20 bases between the germline ends. The CDR3, as DNA: TGTGCCAGCAGCCTCCGGGGCAGCCTAATCGGTGAGCAGTTCTTC. This encodes CASSLRGSLIGEQFF.

In the case of this clonotype: Just one base apart from a much larger clone, this may be a read error. The chain employs TRBV12-3 or TRBV12-4 and TRBJ2-3; 9 nucleotides agree with TRBD2. The CDR3 loop spans 15 amino acids. This CDR3 reads CASRERGVSKDTQYF. In DNA form, the CDR3 reads TGTGCCAGCAGAGAGCGGGGGGTCAGCAAAGATACGCAGTATTTT.

This clonotype has only a few counts. A much larger clone lies one base from this, so it may be a read error. V is TRBV20-1 and J is TRBJ1-1; 7 positions agree with TRBD1. CDR1 is DFQATT and CDR2 is SNEGSKA in the germline V gene (reference sequence). This CDR3 contains 13 residues. The CDR3 sequence: CSDRVQGGTEAFF. The CDR3 bases are TGCAGTGATAGAGTTCAGGGGGGAACTGAAGCTTTCTTT.

This chain joins TRBV5-6 and TRBJ1-1; 7 bases are shared with TRBD1. The V gene's germline CDR1 is SGHDT and CDR2 YYEEEE. The V and J ends lost 6 bases and 1 base, in that order; junction bases with no gene match: 9. This CDR3 has 15 residues. The CDR3 reads CASIPRGGWNTEAFF. The CDR3 bases are TGTGCCAGCATCCCCAGGGGGGGTTGGAACACTGAAGCTTTCTTT.

The chain employs TRBV5-6 and TRBJ2-4; possibly TRBD1 for D (5 bases). Germline-derived CDR1 and CDR2 are SGHDT and YYEEEE. The CDR3 is made up of 16 amino acids. Trimming shortened V by 4 bases and J by 0 bases, and 14 bases separated the two germline ends. CDR3 in amino acids: CASSAVDTLAKNIQYF. In nucleotides, the CDR3 is TGTGCCAGCAGCGCCGTGGACACTTTAGCCAAAAACATTCAGTACTTC.

Worth noting for this clonotype: A much larger clone differs from this one at a single base, so this may be a read error. CDR3 sequence (DNA): TGTGCCAGCTGCGCCGTTCCGGGACAGGGCGTCTACGAGCAGTACTTC. Protein: CASCAVPGQGVYEQYF. V is TRBV6-1 and J is TRBJ2-7; 9 nucleotides line up with TRBD1. The CDR3 length is 16 residues. After removal of 8 bases from V and 3 bases from J, the junction contained 14 bases not matched to a gene. Germline CDR1 reads MNHNS; CDR2 reads SASEGT.

This clonotype was seen repeatedly, ten times or more. The CDR3, as DNA: TGTGCCAGCAGTGTTTCGGGGGCCAACAATGAGCAGTTCTTC. It specifies CASSVSGANNEQFF. The rearrangement links TRBV6-4 to TRBJ2-1; tentatively, D is TRBD1 or TRBD2 (6 bases each). In germline, CDR1 is MRHNA, CDR2 SNTAGT. The CDR3 is 14 amino acids. The V and J ends lost 4 bases and 5 bases respectively, with 12 bases between them.

The sample holds one count of this clonotype. The chain couples TRBV4-1 to TRBJ1-1; D gene unclear. From germline, CDR1 is MGHRA and CDR2 YSYEKL. V was shortened by 0 bases and J by 1 base, with 6 bases between the two germline ends. The CDR3 has 14 residues. For the CDR3, the DNA is TGCGCCAGCAGCCAAGATGGAGAGAACACTGAAGCTTTCTTT. This gives the protein CASSQDGENTEAFF.

This clonotype was counted at least ten times. This chain links TRBV7-2 with TRBJ2-5; D unclear. The germline gives CDR1 SGHTA, CDR2 FQGNSA. Trimming took off 5 bases at V and 5 bases at J, with 9 bases between the two ends. This CDR3 region has 12 residues. The CDR3: CASSLPLETQYF. The CDR3 nucleotides are TGTGCCAGCAGCCTACCCCTGGAGACCCAGTACTTC.

The rearrangement uses TRBV5-4 and TRBJ2-7; the D call may be TRBD1 or TRBD2 (5 bases each). Trimming shortened V by 4 bases and J by 6 bases, and 20 bases separated the two germline ends. Germline-derived CDR1 and CDR2 are SGHNT and YYREEE (reference sequence). This CDR3 has 15 residues. This CDR3 is CASSHRQRQEGEQYF. The CDR3 coding sequence is TGTGCCAGCAGCCACCGACAGCGGCAAGAGGGCGAGCAGTACTTC.

A note on this clonotype: Germline and junction disagree at one end, which may indicate a read error. The chain is built from TRBV6-2 or TRBV6-3 and TRBJ1-2; the D gene is possibly TRBD1 (6 bases). CDR1 is MNHEY and CDR2 is SVGEGT in the germline V gene. The CDR3 extends over 13 amino acids. The CDR3 region is CASTRDTSYGCTF. For the CDR3, the DNA is TGTGCCAGCACACGGGACACGAGCTATGGCTGCACCTTC.

This clonotype was counted a single time. The chain couples TRBV7-2 to TRBJ1-2; D unresolved. Between the trimmed V and J ends, which lost 4 bases and 4 bases, there was a span of 19 bases. The germline V gene encodes CDR1 SGHTA and CDR2 FQGNSA. The CDR3 runs to 16 residues. CDR3 sequence: CASSSRSTERGYGYTF. In nucleotides, the CDR3 is TGTGCCAGCAGCTCCCGGAGTACAGAGAGAGGCTATGGCTACACCTTC.

The chain carries TRBV12-3 or TRBV12-4 and TRBJ2-1, with 11 bases aligning to TRBD1. There are 14 residues in the CDR3. V was clipped by 4 bases and J by 6 bases; unmatched bases: 2. CDR3 coding DNA: TGTGCCAGCAGTTCCGGGACAGGGGGCAATGAGCAGTTCTTC. Its translation is CASSSGTGGNEQFF.

A remark on this clonotype: The CDR3 end shows no conserved phenylalanine or tryptophan, and so a read error is likely. The chain carries TRBV6-1 and TRBJ1-1, with 7 bases aligning to TRBD1. Germline CDR1 and CDR2: MNHNS and SASEGT. CDR3 length: 14 residues. CDR3 amino acids: CAGRGDRFNTEAFS. In DNA, the CDR3 is TGTGCCGGCAGAGGGGACAGATTTAACACTGAAGCTTTCTCT.

V and J are TRBV6-1 and TRBJ2-7; 9 bases are a match to TRBD1. The length of the CDR3 is 15 residues. Germline V gene data show CDR1 as MNHNS and CDR2 as SASEGT. J was trimmed by 6 bases and V by 5 bases; bases with no gene match: 11. CDR3 DNA sequence: TGTGCCAGCAGTACGAAGGGACAGGGAGAGAGCGAGCAGTACTTC. Its protein product is CASSTKGQGESEQYF.

This clonotype was picked up a small number of times. The chain carries TRBV28 and TRBJ1-3; D might be TRBD1 (5 bases). The V gene's germline CDR1 is MDHEN and CDR2 SYDVKM. The CDR3 length is 18 residues. V shed 6 bases and J shed 6 bases, with 27 bases lying between them. The CDR3 bases are TGTGCCAGCAGGTGGGACCATCGACAGACCCACCGTGAAAACACCATATATTTT. Translation: CASRWDHRQTHRENTIYF.

CDR3: CASSPPKGRMNTEAFF. The DNA for the CDR3 is TGTGCCAGCTCACCTCCCAAGGGGCGAATGAACACTGAAGCTTTCTTT. The V and J genes are TRBV18 and TRBJ1-1; weak D call: TRBD1 (5 bases). Germline V gives CDR1 KGHSH, CDR2 LQKENI. V was clipped by 3 bases and J by 0 bases, with 14 bases between them. CDR3 length: 16 residues.